This T cell receptor (beta chain) was observed in a study of T cell responses to AZD1222 COVID-19 vaccine. Note on this clone: Its antigen is unidentified.

Sequenced by immunoSEQ multiplex PCR; TCRdb stores in-frame clones only, minus some. The sample holds roughly 97,000 clones, approximately 88% seen once. Whole-study findings and limits: Repertoires were collected only later (after the peak T cell response had occurred). At study baseline, merely several AZD1222 recipients were seropositive. After two AZD1222 doses, spike-specific TCR breadth and depth rose versus day 0.

The CDR3 is made up of 12 amino acids. V was clipped by 7 bases and J by 5 bases; unmatched bases: 4. In germline, CDR1 is SNHLY, CDR2 FYNNEI. Sequenced here: peripheral blood, sampled on day 0 of AZD1222 vaccination. The chain uses TRBV2 and TRBJ1-1; TRBD1 agrees at 7 bases. The receptor was derived from an adult in good health. The CDR3 sequence: CASIKGATEAFF. The CDR3 DNA reads TGTGCCAGCATTAAGGGGGCTACTGAAGCTTTCTTT.